The next 22 T cell receptor beta chains were all read from a single sample in a study of persistence of HIV-infected CD4 T cells. The stimulus was lysate of CMV-infected fibroblasts, about 10 ug/mL. Sorting selected CD4+ T cells upregulating both CD40 ligand and CD69. Their target antigens are unknown. This was the immunoSEQ version 4 assay in survey mode. The method was immunoSEQ multiplex PCR; TCRdb's version includes in-frame clones alone and lacks a portion of them. The sample contains roughly 17,000 clones, 65% of which appear only once. Source: CD4+ T cells sorted from PBMCs after roughly 18-hour stimulation, taken from a patient who received antiretroviral therapy. These receptors were taken from an adult woman with HIV who was CMV-seropositive.

This clone was seen a handful of times. This sequence joins TRBV7-9 and TRBJ2-1; TRBD2 might be the D (6 bases). CDR1 and CDR2 (germline): SEHNR, FQNEAQ (reference sequence). The CDR3 loop spans 13 amino acids. Trimming took off 1 base at V and 7 bases at J, with 8 bases between the two ends. CDR3 protein: CASSLDGGNEQFF. DNA for the CDR3: TGTGCCAGCAGCTTAGACGGGGGTAATGAGCAGTTCTTC.

This clone was recorded only once. The chain employs TRBV5-4 and TRBJ2-7; 8 bases agree with TRBD1. V lost 3 bases to trimming and J lost 0 bases; unmatched junction nucleotides: 5. In germline, CDR1 is SGHNT, CDR2 YYREEE (reference sequence). This CDR3 contains 15 residues. The CDR3 nucleotides are TGTGCCAGCAGCTCGACAGGGGCCAGCTCCTACGAGCAGTACTTC. It yields the protein CASSSTGASSYEQYF.

The chain has TRBV18 and TRBJ1-3; 8 bases fit TRBD1. The V and J ends lost 2 bases and 0 bases, in that order; junction bases with no gene match: 3. The germline CDR1 and CDR2 sequences are KGHSH and LQKENI. This CDR3 is 16 amino acids long. CDR3 nucleotide sequence: TGTGCCAGCTCACCAGGGGGACAGGCCTCTGGAAACACCATATATTTT. It yields the protein CASSPGGQASGNTIYF.

This chain uses TRBV9 with TRBJ2-1, with a tentative D call TRBD1 (6 bases). The CDR3 is 16 amino acids. The germline V gene encodes CDR1 SGDLS and CDR2 YYNGEE. Trimming left V 7 bases short and J 0 bases short, with 17 bases between. CDR3 DNA sequence: TGTGCCAGCGGCCAATACTGGACAGACTCCTACAATGAGCAGTTCTTC. As protein: CASGQYWTDSYNEQFF.

This clone was counted only a few times. The chain is built from TRBV5-1 and TRBJ2-1; a weak D match, TRBD1 (6 bases). This CDR3 spans 21 amino acids. Per the germline V gene, CDR1 is SGHRS and CDR2 is YFSETQ. V lost 4 bases to trimming and J lost 4 bases, with 33 bases between them. The CDR3 DNA is TGCGCCAGCAGCCCAGGACAGCCTGGGGTGCGTTACAATGGGCATTACAATGAGCAGTTCTTC. This gives the protein CASSPGQPGVRYNGHYNEQFF. The full variable domain, in which reference TRBV5-1 and TRBJ2-1 provide the parts outside the CDR3, is KAGVTQTPRYLIKTRGQQVTLSCSPISGHRSVSWYQQTPGQGLQFLFEYFSETQRNKGNFPGRFSGRQFSNSRSEMNVSTLELGDSALYLCASSPGQPGVRYNGHYNEQFFGPGTRLTVL.

The rearrangement links TRBV29-1 to TRBJ2-3; no clear D gene. V lost 4 bases and J lost 4, with 9 bases in between. The germline V gene has CDR1 SQVTM and CDR2 ANQGSEA. CDR3 size: 12 residues. CDR3: CSVGLPPDTQYF. CDR3 bases: TGCAGCGTTGGGCTACCCCCAGATACGCAGTATTTT.

This clone qualifies as medium-sized. The CDR3 DNA is TGTGCCATCAGTGCGAAGACAGGGGCCACCTACGAGCAGTACTTC. The encoded protein is CAISAKTGATYEQYF. The chain couples TRBV10-3 to TRBJ2-7; 8 bases fit TRBD1. Germline V gene data show CDR1 as ENHRY and CDR2 as SYGVKD. Trimming removed 4 bases from V and 2 bases from J; junction bases left unmatched: 7. The CDR3 length is 15 residues.

The chain uses TRBV5-4 and TRBJ2-7, with 11 bases fitting TRBD1. The germline CDR1 and CDR2 sequences are SGHNT and YYREEE (reference sequence). The trim removed 2 bases at V and 6 bases at J, leaving 13 bases unmatched. This CDR3 is 17 amino acids long. CDR3 in DNA: TGTGCCAGCAGCTTCGAACCGACCGGGACAGGGGGACGCGAGCAGTACTTC. This codes for CASSFEPTGTGGREQYF.

This chain links TRBV28 with TRBJ1-1; 7 bases are a match to TRBD1. The ends lost 2 bases at V and 12 bases at J; junction bases unmatched: 21. The CDR3 covers 17 residues. Germline lookup yields CDR1 MDHEN and CDR2 SYDVKM. The CDR3 protein is CASSLPLGGGRRVGTFF. In DNA, the CDR3 is TGTGCCAGCAGTTTACCGCTAGGAGGGGGCAGAAGGGTCGGAACTTTCTTT.

This chain connects TRBV2 to TRBJ1-2; 9 bases are a match to TRBD1. The germline V gene has CDR1 SNHLY and CDR2 FYNNEI. J lost 8 bases, V lost 4 bases, and 8 bases had no gene match. This CDR3 spans 14 amino acids. DNA for the CDR3: TGTGCCAGCAGTGGAACAGGGGGCCTGGGCGGCTACACCTTC. Its translation is CASSGTGGLGGYTF.

V is TRBV19 and J is TRBJ1-5; D not resolved. The germline V gene has CDR1 LNHDA and CDR2 SQIVND (reference sequence). This CDR3 comprises 15 residues. Trimming pared 7 bases from V and 3 bases from J, leaving 16 bases between. The CDR3 DNA is TGTGCCAGTACCTCCTTAAGGCCCAACAATCAGCCCCAGCATTTT. This codes for CASTSLRPNNQPQHF.

This clone was observed a handful of times. The J gene is TRBJ2-1, the V gene TRBV5-1, with 7 bases fitting TRBD2. The CDR3 sequence is 16 residues long. The V segment lost 5 bases and the J segment 2 bases; nucleotides outside the gene matches: 10. In germline, CDR1 is SGHRS, CDR2 YFSETQ. Here the CDR3 reads CASRDEAGRAYNEQFF. Written as DNA, the CDR3 is TGCGCCAGCAGAGATGAAGCGGGGAGGGCCTACAATGAGCAGTTCTTC.

The rearrangement links TRBV5-6 to TRBJ1-4; 9 bases agree with TRBD1. With 4 bases clipped from V and 3 bases from J, the junction kept 4 bases outside the gene matches. CDR3 length equals 15 residues. Germline V lookup: CDR1 SGHDT, CDR2 YYEEEE. CDR3 region: CASSGTGFANEKLFF. The DNA for the CDR3 is TGTGCCAGCAGCGGGACAGGGTTTGCTAATGAAAAACTGTTTTTT.

This clone was seen a few times. The identical CDR3 is also encoded by other nucleotide sequences in the sample. The chain combines TRBV19 with TRBJ2-3, with D tentatively TRBD1 (8 bases). The CDR3 runs to 13 residues. Between the trimmed V and J ends, which lost 9 bases and 5 bases, there was a span of 15 bases. Per the germline V gene, CDR1 is LNHDA and CDR2 is SQIVND (reference sequence). As DNA, the CDR3 is TGTGCCAGCGGGGGGACAGGCGGAGATACGCAGTATTTT. Translating it yields CASGGTGGDTQYF.

The chain recombines TRBV30 with TRBJ2-7; unclear D gene. The CDR3 has 12 residues. Between the trimmed V and J ends, which lost 8 bases and 5 bases, there was a span of 16 bases. Germline values: CDR1 GTSNPN, CDR2 SVGIG (reference sequence). The CDR3 is CARAPPAHEQYV. DNA of the CDR3: TGTGCCCGCGCCCCCCCTGCCCACGAGCAGTACGTC.

The rearrangement links TRBV7-3 to TRBJ1-2, with 10 bases matching TRBD1. The CDR3 covers 13 residues. CDR1 is SGHTA and CDR2 is FQGTGA in the germline V gene. V lost 5 bases and J lost 8; bases outside the gene matches: 5. The CDR3 coding sequence is TGTGCCAGCAGCCAAGGGGACAGGGGCGGCTACACCTTC. Protein product: CASSQGDRGGYTF.

The rearrangement uses TRBV9 and TRBJ2-1; TRBD2 might be the D (7 bases). CDR3 length: 17 amino acids. The V end lost 4 bases, the J end lost 3 bases, and 20 bases lay between the germline ends. CDR1 is SGDLS, CDR2 YYNGEE, per germline. This CDR3 reads CASSPGEGGAYYNEQFF. The CDR3 DNA sequence: TGTGCCAGCAGCCCCGGGGAGGGGGGGGCCTACTACAATGAGCAGTTCTTC.

The rearrangement uses TRBV3-1 (or the pseudogene TRBV3-2) and TRBJ2-2, with D possibly matching TRBD2 (6 bases). V dropped 4 bases and J dropped 3 bases, with 27 bases sitting between them. Germline V CDR1 and CDR2: LGHDT, YNNKEL (reference sequence). This CDR3 region has 20 residues. The CDR3 DNA reads as TGTGCCAGCAGCCCCCCAACGGGTGGAGGGTTCACGAAATACACCGGGGAGCTGTTTTTT. Translation gives CASSPPTGGGFTKYTGELFF.

The rearrangement uses TRBV24-1 and TRBJ2-1, with 7 bases identical to TRBD2. V gave up 9 bases and J gave up 2 bases; unmatched junction bases: 12. Looked up from germline, CDR1 is KGHDR and CDR2 is SFDVKD. This CDR3 contains 16 residues. The CDR3 region is CATEPSGGGTYNEQFF. The DNA of the CDR3 is TGTGCCACCGAGCCCAGTGGCGGGGGAACCTACAATGAGCAGTTCTTC.

The chain combines TRBV19 with TRBJ1-5; weak D call: TRBD1 (6 bases). Trimming pared 5 bases from V and 13 bases from J, leaving 18 bases between. Germline-derived CDR1 and CDR2 are LNHDA and SQIVND (reference sequence). This CDR3 has 13 amino acids. The CDR3 region is CASSAERGALQHF. The CDR3 coding sequence is TGTGCCAGTAGTGCCGAGAGGGGGGCCCTTCAGCATTTT.

The chain combines TRBV28 with TRBJ1-5; 7 bases agree with TRBD1. The CDR3 consists of 15 residues. V shed 3 bases, J shed 3 bases, and the junction held 5 bases outside the gene matches. CDR1 and CDR2 from the germline V gene are MDHEN and SYDVKM. CDR3 nucleotides: TGTGCCAGCAGTTTGGGAGGGGGCTTCAATCAGCCCCAGCATTTT. This sequence encodes CASSLGGGFNQPQHF.

The chain is built from TRBV7-3 and TRBJ2-1; D unclear. The CDR3 spans 14 residues. Trimming took 8 bases from V and 7 from J, leaving 18 bases between them. Per germline, CDR1 SGHTA and CDR2 FQGTGA. CDR3 in amino acids: CASASLNWRNEQFF. The CDR3 DNA sequence: TGTGCCAGCGCCTCTTTAAATTGGCGGAATGAGCAGTTCTTC. Variable domain in full (rest from reference TRBV7-3 and TRBJ2-1): GAGVSQTPSNKVTEKGKYVELRCDPISGHTALYWYRQSLGQGPEFLIYFQGTGAADDSGLPNDRFFAVRPEGSVSTLKIQRTERGDSAVYLCASASLNWRNEQFFGPGTRLTVL.